This T cell receptor (beta chain) emerged from a study of blood T cell repertoires in COVID-19. Across the study: Whether acute or convalescent, the COVID-19 samples came from the United States, Italy and Spain. Sample material is recorded as cDNA or gDNA derived from T cells, B-cell-depleted T cells, or PBMCs.

In the original analysis: The assay estimated nucleated cells by amplifying reference gene primers. The data were produced by immunoSEQ multiplex PCR, yet TCRdb's version contains in-frame clones alone and is incomplete. From that table come the V and J calls and clone size; the DNA was used to work out D and trimming. The sample includes 97,000 or so clones, just over 90% of them seen just once. CDR1 and CDR2 from the germline V gene are SGHRS and YFSETQ. The CDR3 length is 13 residues. The V end lost 4 bases, the J end lost 3 bases, and 10 bases lay between the germline ends. The chain recombines TRBV5-1 with TRBJ2-5, with D unresolved. Sequenced material: peripheral blood. This receptor was identified in a man aged 60 to 75 with acute or convalescent COVID-19. CDR3 DNA sequence: TGCGCCAGCAGCCCCCTGACTGAAGAGACCCAGTACTTC. Protein sequence: CASSPLTEETQYF.